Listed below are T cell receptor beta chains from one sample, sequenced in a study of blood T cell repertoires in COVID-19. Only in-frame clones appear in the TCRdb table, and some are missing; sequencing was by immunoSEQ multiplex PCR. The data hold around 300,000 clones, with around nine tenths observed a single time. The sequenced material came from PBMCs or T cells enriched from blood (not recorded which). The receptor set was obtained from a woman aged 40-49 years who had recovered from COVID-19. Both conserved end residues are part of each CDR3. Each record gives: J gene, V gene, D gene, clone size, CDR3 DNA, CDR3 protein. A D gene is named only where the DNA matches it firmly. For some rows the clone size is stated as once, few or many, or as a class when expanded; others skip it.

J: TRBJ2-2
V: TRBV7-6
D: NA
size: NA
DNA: TGTGCCAGCAGCTTAGTTCGACTGCCCACCGGGGAGCTGTTTTTT
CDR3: CASSLVRLPTGELFF

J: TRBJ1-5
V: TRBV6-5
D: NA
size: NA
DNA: TGTGCCAGCAGTTACGAGCCGACAAATAGCAATCAGCCCCAGCATTTT
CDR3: CASSYEPTNSNQPQHF

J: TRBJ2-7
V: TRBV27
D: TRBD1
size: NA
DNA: TGTGCCAGCAGCTCAATACTAGCTTCCGGGACAGGGGATCGCTACGAGCAGTACTTC
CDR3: CASSSILASGTGDRYEQYF

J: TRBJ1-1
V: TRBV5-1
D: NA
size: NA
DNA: TGCGCCAGCAGCTTGGGGATTTTCAGGACAGCCGGAAACACTGAAGCTTTCTTT
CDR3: CASSLGIFRTAGNTEAFF

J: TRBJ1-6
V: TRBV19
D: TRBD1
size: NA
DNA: TGTGCCAGTAGTGATCCCAGGGGGAGGTATTCACCCCTCCACTTT
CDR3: CASSDPRGRYSPLHF

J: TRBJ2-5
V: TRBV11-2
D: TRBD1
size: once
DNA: TGTGCCAGCAGCCTCCGGGACAGGGCCCCCGTCCAGTACTTC
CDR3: CASSLRDRAPVQYF

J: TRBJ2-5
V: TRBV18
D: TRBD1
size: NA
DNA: TGTGCCAGCTCATCGCGACAGGGGGCCGAAGAGACCCAGTACTTC
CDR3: CASSSRQGAEETQYF

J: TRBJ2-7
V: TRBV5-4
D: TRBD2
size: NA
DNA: TGTGCCAGCAGCCCCTCCCGGACTAGCGGGACCTACGAGCAGTACTTC
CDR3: CASSPSRTSGTYEQYF

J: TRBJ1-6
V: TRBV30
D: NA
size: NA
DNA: TGTGCCTGGAAGCCCGGGACCTATAATTCACCCCTCCACTTT
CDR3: CAWKPGTYNSPLHF

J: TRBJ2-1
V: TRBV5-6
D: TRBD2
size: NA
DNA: TGTGCCAGCAGCTTTGGGTCCAGCGGGACTCACAATGAGCAGTTCTTC
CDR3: CASSFGSSGTHNEQFF

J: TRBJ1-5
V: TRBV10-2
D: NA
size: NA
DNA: TGCGCCAGCAGTGAGTCATGGGGGGGTGGGCAGCCCCAGCATTTT
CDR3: CASSESWGGGQPQHF

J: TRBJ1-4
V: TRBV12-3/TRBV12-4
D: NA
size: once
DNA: TGTGCCAGCACCCCGGACTGGAATGAAAAACTGTTTTTT
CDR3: CASTPDWNEKLFF

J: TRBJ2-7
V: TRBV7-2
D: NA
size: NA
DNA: TGTGCCAGCAGCTTAGCAGCAGACAGTCACGAGCAGTACTTC
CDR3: CASSLAADSHEQYF

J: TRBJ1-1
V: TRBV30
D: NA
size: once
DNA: TGTGCCTGGACAACAGGGTCCAACACTGAAGCTTTCTTT
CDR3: CAWTTGSNTEAFF

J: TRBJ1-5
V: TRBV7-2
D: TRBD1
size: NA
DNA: TGTGCCAGCAGCTTAAGGGGGGACAGATCTCAGCCCCAGCATTTT
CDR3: CASSLRGDRSQPQHF

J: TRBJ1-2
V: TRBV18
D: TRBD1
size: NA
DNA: TGTGCCAGCTCACCACCGGCGGAGGGGGCTAGGACCTTC
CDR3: CASSPPAEGARTF

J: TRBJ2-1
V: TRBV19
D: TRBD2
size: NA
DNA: TGTGCCAGTAGAACGACTAGCGGGAGGGCCAATGAGCAGTTCTTC
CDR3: CASRTTSGRANEQFF

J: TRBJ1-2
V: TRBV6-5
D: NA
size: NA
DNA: TGTGCCAGCAGTCCGTTGACCCAGGGCGCCTATGGCTACACCTTC
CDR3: CASSPLTQGAYGYTF

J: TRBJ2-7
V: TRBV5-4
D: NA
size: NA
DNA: TGTGCCAGCAGCTTGGCGGCTAGCCGCGAGCAGTACTTC
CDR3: CASSLAASREQYF

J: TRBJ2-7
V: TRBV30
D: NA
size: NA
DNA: TGTGCCTGGAGTCTGGCAGGAGGTTTCCACGAGCAGTACTTC
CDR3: CAWSLAGGFHEQYF

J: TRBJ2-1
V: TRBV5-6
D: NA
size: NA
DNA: TGTGCCAGCAGCTTGCGGCGGGACAGATACAATGAGCAGTTCTTC
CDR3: CASSLRRDRYNEQFF

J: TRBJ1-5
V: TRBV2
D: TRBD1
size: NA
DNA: TGTGCCAGCAGTGAAGCGCGGACCGACAGGGGGCGCGTCAGCAATCAGCCCCAGCATTTT
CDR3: CASSEARTDRGRVSNQPQHF

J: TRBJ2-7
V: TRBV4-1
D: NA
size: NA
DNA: TGCGCCAGCAGCCAACACCGGGACAACAAGCCCTACGAGCAGTACTTC
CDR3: CASSQHRDNKPYEQYF

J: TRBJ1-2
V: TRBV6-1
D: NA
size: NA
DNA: TGTGCCAGCAGTGACGTGTTGGGACTCAAAAGGGGTAACTATGGCTACACCTTC
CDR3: CASSDVLGLKRGNYGYTF

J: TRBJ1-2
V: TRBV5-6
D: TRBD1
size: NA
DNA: TGTGCCAGCAGCTACAGGGGTAGAAGCTATGGCTACACCTTC
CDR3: CASSYRGRSYGYTF

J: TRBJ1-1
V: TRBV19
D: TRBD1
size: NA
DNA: TGTGCCAGCTTATCAGGAGGGACAGGGGGAAGGAACACTGAAGCTTTCTTT
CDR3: CASLSGGTGGRNTEAFF

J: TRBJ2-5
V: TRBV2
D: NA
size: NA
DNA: TGTGCCAGCAGTCTAGACGGACAAGAGACCCAGTACTTC
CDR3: CASSLDGQETQYF

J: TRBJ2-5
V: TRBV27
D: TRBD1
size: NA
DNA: TGTGCCAGCAGTTGGGGGACAGGGGGCATCGAGACCCAGTACTTC
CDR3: CASSWGTGGIETQYF

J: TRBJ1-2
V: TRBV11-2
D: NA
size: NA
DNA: TGTGCCAGCAGCTCCAGGGTGGGCTATGGCTACACCTTC
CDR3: CASSSRVGYGYTF